The rows below give T cell receptor beta chains drawn from one sample of a study of blood T cell repertoires in COVID-19. The method was immunoSEQ multiplex PCR; TCRdb's version includes in-frame clones alone and lacks a portion of them. The table shows around 380,000 clones, with around 84% occurring only once. The sample comprised peripheral blood. The receptors come from a human donor with acute or convalescent COVID-19. The donor label of this sample is uncertain. The CDR3 runs from the conserved cysteine through the conserved F or W. A D gene is named only where the DNA matches it firmly. Size tells how often a clone was seen (once, few, many) or the class of an expanded clone, and some rows leave it out.

v_call	d_call	clone_size	j_call	cdr3_length	cdr3_nt	cdr3_aa
TRBV10-3	TRBD2	NA	TRBJ2-7	15	TGTGCCATCAGTGGTCGGGGGGGGCAACTACTCGAGCAGTACTTC	CAISGRGGQLLEQYF
TRBV4-2	NA	NA	TRBJ1-4	16	TGTGCCAGCAGCGGGCGGACAGATGCAACTAATGAAAAACTGTTTTTT	CASSGRTDATNEKLFF
TRBV28	NA	NA	TRBJ1-5	15	TGTGCCAGCGGAAGAGAGGACTGGGCTGCTCAGCCCCAGCATTTT	CASGREDWAAQPQHF
TRBV11-2	TRBD2	NA	TRBJ2-1	15	TGTGCCAGCAGCTTTCCTCTAGCGGGATTCAATGAGCAGTTCTTC	CASSFPLAGFNEQFF
TRBV10-3	TRBD1	once	TRBJ1-1	16	TGTGCCATCAGTCTTGGTGGGGTGGGGACAGGGGCTGAAGCTTTCTTT	CAISLGGVGTGAEAFF
TRBV19	NA	once	TRBJ1-5	15	TGTGCCAGTAGCAAACAGGGCTATAGCAATCAGCCCCAGCATTTT	CASSKQGYSNQPQHF
TRBV14	NA	NA	TRBJ2-1	16	TGTGCCAGCAGCCAACAAACGAGAATCTCCTACAATGAGCAGTTCTTC	CASSQQTRISYNEQFF
TRBV5-6	TRBD1	NA	TRBJ2-4	15	TGTGCCAGCAGCCCCTCGACAGGGTTTCGGTACATTCAGTACTTC	CASSPSTGFRYIQYF
TRBV6-1	TRBD1	NA	TRBJ1-2	16	TGTGCCAGCAGTGACCCTAGACAGGGGTCTGACTATGGCTACACCTTC	CASSDPRQGSDYGYTF
TRBV6-1	TRBD1	NA	TRBJ2-3	16	TGTGCCAGCAGTGAAAGGGGGGACAGGGGAGCTGATACGCAGTATTTT	CASSERGDRGADTQYF
TRBV5-1	NA	NA	TRBJ2-2	15	TGCGCCAGCAAGGGAGTGGGGTCAAACACCGGGGAGCTGTTTTTT	CASKGVGSNTGELFF
TRBV5-6	NA	NA	TRBJ1-2	13	TGTGCCAGCAGCTTGCGGGTAAACTATGGCTACACCTTC	CASSLRVNYGYTF
TRBV7-9	TRBD1	once	TRBJ1-6	15	TGTGCCAGCAGACCGACAGGGCGAGGGATTTCACCCCTCCACTTT	CASRPTGRGISPLHF
TRBV28	NA	NA	TRBJ2-4	17	TGTGCCAGCAGTTTATGGTCCGGAGGGGTAGCCAAAAACATTCAGTACTTC	CASSLWSGGVAKNIQYF
TRBV28	NA	NA	TRBJ2-1	12	TGTGCCAGCACCTCGTACCGACTCGAGCAGTTCTTC	CASTSYRLEQFF
TRBV5-5	NA	NA	TRBJ2-1	12	TGTGCCAGCAGCCCCATCCCCAATGAGCAGTTCTTC	CASSPIPNEQFF
TRBV18	TRBD1	NA	TRBJ2-7	16	TGTGCCAGCTCACCACCAAATACAGGGGCCTCCTACGAGCAGTACTTC	CASSPPNTGASYEQYF
TRBV18	TRBD1	NA	TRBJ1-1	15	TGTGCCAGCTCACCCCAGGGGGCGAGGAACACTGAAGCTTTCTTT	CASSPQGARNTEAFF
TRBV7-8	NA	NA	TRBJ1-5	15	TGTGCCAGCAGCTATTCCAGGGATAGCAATCAGCCCCAGCATTTT	CASSYSRDSNQPQHF
TRBV6-5	TRBD1	NA	TRBJ1-2	15	TGTGCCAGCAGTCAACATGGACAGGGAGGGAGCGGCTACACCTTC	CASSQHGQGGSGYTF
TRBV7-8	NA	NA	TRBJ2-3	12	TGTGCCAGCAGCTTAGATGCGGGACAGCCGTCTTTT	CASSLDAGQPSF
TRBV2	NA	NA	TRBJ1-6	15	TGTGCCAGCAGTGAAAGGTCAGGGATTAATTCACCCCTCCACTTT	CASSERSGINSPLHF
TRBV19	NA	NA	TRBJ1-5	15	TGTGCCAGTAGTATCGCGGCTTATAGCAATCAGCCCCAGCATTTT	CASSIAAYSNQPQHF
TRBV5-1	NA	NA	TRBJ1-2	12	TGCGCCAGCAGCTTTGGGGGCAATGGCTACACCTTC	CASSFGGNGYTF
TRBV6-5	TRBD2	NA	TRBJ2-1	13	TGTGCCAGCAAGGGTAGCGGGAACGTTGAGCAGTTCTTC	CASKGSGNVEQFF
TRBV10-1	TRBD1	NA	TRBJ2-2	15	TGCGCCAGCAGTGAGTCGACAGGGCCCCCCGGGGAGCTGTTTTTT	CASSESTGPPGELFF
TRBV5-1	TRBD1	NA	TRBJ1-5	14	TGCGCCAGCGGCGACAGGGACCCTAGGGAGCCCCAGCATTTT	CASGDRDPREPQHF
TRBV6-5	NA	NA	TRBJ2-1	14	TGTGCCAGCAGTTACTCTTCCCTTTACAATGAGCAGTTCTTC	CASSYSSLYNEQFF
TRBV7-7	NA	NA	TRBJ2-3	15	TGCGCCAGCAGCCCAGACAGAAAACGCACAGATACGCAGTATTTT	CASSPDRKRTDTQYF
TRBV12-3/TRBV12-4	NA	NA	TRBJ2-7	13	TGTGCCAGCAGCCCCTTGGGGCCCTACGAGCAGTACTTC	CASSPLGPYEQYF
TRBV2	TRBD1	few	TRBJ1-6	15	TGTGCCAGCAGTGCTCAAGCTAAGGGACAGGCCCCCCTCCACTTT	CASSAQAKGQAPLHF
TRBV19	NA	once	TRBJ1-1	13	TGTGCCAGTAGTAACCTGGGAGGGACTGAAGCTTTCTTT	CASSNLGGTEAFF
TRBV19	NA	NA	TRBJ2-5	13	TGTGCCAGTAGTCAGGGTGTCCAAGAGACCCAGTACTTC	CASSQGVQETQYF